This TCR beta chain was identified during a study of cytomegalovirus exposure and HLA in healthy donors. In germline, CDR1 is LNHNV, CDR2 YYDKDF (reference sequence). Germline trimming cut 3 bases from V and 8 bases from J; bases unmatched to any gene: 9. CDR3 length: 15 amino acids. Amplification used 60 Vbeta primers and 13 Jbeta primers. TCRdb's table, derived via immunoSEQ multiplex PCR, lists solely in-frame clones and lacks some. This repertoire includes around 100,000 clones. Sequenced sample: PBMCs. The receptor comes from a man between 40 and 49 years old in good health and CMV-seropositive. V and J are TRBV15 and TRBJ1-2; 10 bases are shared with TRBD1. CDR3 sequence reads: CATSSRDRGKWGYTF. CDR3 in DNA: TGTGCCACCAGCAGCCGGGACAGGGGAAAGTGGGGCTACACCTTC.